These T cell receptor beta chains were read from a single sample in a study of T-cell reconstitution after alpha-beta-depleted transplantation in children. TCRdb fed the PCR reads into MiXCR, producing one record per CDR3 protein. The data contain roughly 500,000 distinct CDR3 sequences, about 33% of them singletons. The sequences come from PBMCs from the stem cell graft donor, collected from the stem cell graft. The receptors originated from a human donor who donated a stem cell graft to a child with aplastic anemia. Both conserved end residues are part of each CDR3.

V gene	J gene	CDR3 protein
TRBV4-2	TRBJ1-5	CASSPYGRQDDQPQHF
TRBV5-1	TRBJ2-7	CASSLEGRSSYEQYF
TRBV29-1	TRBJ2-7	CSVGNNYEQYF
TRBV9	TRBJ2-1	CASSAASGSINEQFF
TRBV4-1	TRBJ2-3	CASSPDWGLRGRGTDTQYF
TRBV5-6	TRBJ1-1	CASSRDSSPEALF
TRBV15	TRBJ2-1	CATRTNSGGSYNEQFF
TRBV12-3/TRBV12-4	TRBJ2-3	CASSSSRGTQYF
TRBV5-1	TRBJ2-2	CASSLDISRIPGELFF
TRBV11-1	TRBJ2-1	CASSGGAGGYNEQFF
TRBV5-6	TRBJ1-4	CASSYGEKLFF
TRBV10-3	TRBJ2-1	CAISRGLAGQSGEQFF
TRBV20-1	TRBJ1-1	CSAEGDNTEAFF
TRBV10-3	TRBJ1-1	CAITGSGGLTEAFF
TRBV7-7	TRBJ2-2	CASSLDLKAGELFF
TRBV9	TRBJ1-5	CASSSDTGQPQHF
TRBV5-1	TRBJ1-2	CASNPGAANYGYTF
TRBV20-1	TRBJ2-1	CSAPDYNEQFF
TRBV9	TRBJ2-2	CASSFHGTVGTTGELFF
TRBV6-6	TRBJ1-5	CASSYDPLKPQHF
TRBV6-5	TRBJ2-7	CASSFTFSSGNSYEQYF
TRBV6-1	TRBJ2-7	CASSAGQAPYEQYF
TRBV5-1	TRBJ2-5	CASSPISAGGETLHF
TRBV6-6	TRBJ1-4	CASLKSNEKLFF
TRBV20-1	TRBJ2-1	CSARRAGEYNEQFF
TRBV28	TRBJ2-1	CASSQTPADRVYNEQFF
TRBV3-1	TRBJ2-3	CASSPSGSFLDTQYF
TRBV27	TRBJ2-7	CASSTIRTSGSYEQYF
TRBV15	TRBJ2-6	CATSRGGTSGRPGANVLTF
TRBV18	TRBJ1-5	CASSPRAGENQPQHF
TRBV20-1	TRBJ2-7	CSAARTSGSYEQYF
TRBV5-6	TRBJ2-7	CASSLWFKTYEQYF
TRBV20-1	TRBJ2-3	CSARYSGGTDTQYF
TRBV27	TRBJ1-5	CASDQGARDQPQHF
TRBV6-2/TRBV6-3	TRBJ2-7	CASRDNPRYEQYF
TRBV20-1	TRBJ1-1	CSATGTEAFF
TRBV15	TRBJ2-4	CATSRVSMRQAAKNIQYF
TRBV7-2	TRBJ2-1	CASSLPPSGRAYYSYNEQFF
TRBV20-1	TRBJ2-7	CSALYTSYEQYF
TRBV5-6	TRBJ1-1	CASSSMITEAFF
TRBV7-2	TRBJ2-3	CASSFGGGTDTQYF
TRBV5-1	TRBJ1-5	CASSSDGQRNQPQHF
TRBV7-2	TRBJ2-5	CASSLSGGEETQYF
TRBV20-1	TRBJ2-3	CSAMTVSSTDTQYF
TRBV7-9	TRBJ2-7	CASSRLAGVSEQYF
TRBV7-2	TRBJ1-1	CASSSQGAGEAFF
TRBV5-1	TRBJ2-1	CASSLVRTSGNVYNEQFF
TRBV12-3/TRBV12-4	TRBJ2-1	CASSLVGDYNEQFF
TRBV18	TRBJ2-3	CASSPPQLAVSTDTQYF
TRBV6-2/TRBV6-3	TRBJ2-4	CASSLRDSLAKNIQYF
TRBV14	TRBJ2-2	CASSQRLAANTGELFF
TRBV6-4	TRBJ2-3	CASSDGGLSDTQYF
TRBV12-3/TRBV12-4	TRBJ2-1	CASSSGNSYNEQFF
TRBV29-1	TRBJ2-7	CSAIEPGTSGSPVWEQYF
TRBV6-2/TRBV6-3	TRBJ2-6	CASSYSQYSGANVLTF